This TCR beta chain was observed in a study of cytomegalovirus exposure and HLA in healthy donors. Germline-derived CDR1 and CDR2 are ENHRY and SYGVKD. J lost 2 bases, V lost 11 bases, and 9 bases had no gene match. This CDR3 contains 14 residues. General study points: The authors excluded some V segments, including TRBV6-2 and TRBV6-3, as indistinguishable. It was reportedly the case that the classifier diagnosed cytomegalovirus status with high specificity and sensitivity. Three chains linked to CMV were shown in vitro to be specific for CMV antigens.

PCR employed 60 Vbeta and 13 Jbeta primers. Clones were sequenced by immunoSEQ multiplex PCR, and TCRdb holds only the in-frame ones, with some missing. The sample lists almost 200,000 clones, roughly 79% occurring once. This clone appeared a single time. Its antigen is undetermined. Material: PBMCs. The chain recombines TRBV10-3 with TRBJ2-7, with 10 bases aligning to TRBD1. This TCR derives from a young man in good health and CMV-seronegative. Here the CDR3 reads CASQPGTGAYEQYF. The CDR3 DNA follows: TGTGCCTCCCAACCCGGGACAGGGGCCTACGAGCAGTACTTC.